These 30 T cell receptor beta chains were all obtained from the same sample, sequenced in a study of graft-versus-host responses after intestinal transplantation. Antigen specificity for these receptors is unknown. The assay was immunoSEQ multiplex PCR, and TCRdb's table has in-frame clones only and misses some. The sample comprises about 88,000 clones, approximately 90% of which are singletons, and 0.3% to 0.35% rests with the top ten. This specimen was unstimulated CD4+ T cells sorted from spleen or lymph node cells, taken before transplant. The source of these receptors is a human donor who was the organ donor for an intestinal transplant.

The V call is TRBV15, the J call TRBJ1-1; D unresolved. This CDR3 comprises 13 residues. Trimming pared 3 bases from V and 8 bases from J, leaving 13 bases between. Germline-derived CDR1 and CDR2 are LNHNV and YYDKDF (reference sequence). CDR3 in amino acids: CATSSEAWSEAFF. CDR3 in DNA: TGTGCCACCAGCAGCGAGGCATGGAGCGAAGCTTTCTTT. The entire variable domain, with the rest obtained from reference TRBV15 and TRBJ1-1, is as follows: DAMVIQNPRYQVTQFGKPVTLSCSQTLNHNVMYWYQQKSSQAPKLLFHYYDKDFNNEADTPDNFQSRRPNTSFCFLDIRSPGLGDTAMYLCATSSEAWSEAFFGQGTRLTVV.

This clone was detected once. The chain couples TRBV27 to TRBJ2-2, with a possible D match to TRBD2 (6 bases). Trimming took 6 bases from V and 0 from J, leaving 8 bases between them. Germline V gene lookup returns CDR1 MNHEY and CDR2 SMNVEV (reference sequence). This CDR3 has 14 residues. CDR3 region: CASRVAANTGELFF. CDR3 bases: TGTGCCAGCAGGGTAGCGGCGAACACCGGGGAGCTGTTTTTT.

The chain couples TRBV6-1 to TRBJ2-7, with D hard to call. Germline V lookup: CDR1 MNHNS, CDR2 SASEGT. The CDR3 is made up of 12 amino acids. Trimming cost V 10 bases and J 4 bases, with 14 bases left between them. DNA of the CDR3: TGTGCCACCTTCGGTGAGCTTTACGAGCAGTACTTC. Encoded protein: CATFGELYEQYF.

The chain combines TRBV11-2 with TRBJ2-2; 11 bases are a match to TRBD2. V gave up 1 base and J gave up 2 bases; unmatched junction bases: 6. CDR1 is SGHAT and CDR2 is FQNNGV in the germline V gene. This CDR3 is 18 amino acids long. The CDR3 coding sequence is TGTGCCAGCAGCTTAGGGGCCCTAGCGGGGGGCAACACCGGGGAGCTGTTTTTT. It codes for CASSLGALAGGNTGELFF.

This clone appeared a few times. V gene TRBV7-9 combines with J gene TRBJ1-2; no reliable D call. There are 13 residues in the CDR3. Germline CDR1 SEHNR, CDR2 FQNEAQ (reference sequence). V was pared by 0 bases and J by 2 bases, with 4 bases between. This chain's CDR3 is CASSLAQNYGYTF. Here the CDR3 DNA reads TGTGCCAGCAGCTTAGCACAAAACTATGGCTACACCTTC.

CDR3 residues: CASRGGPTDTQYF. The DNA of the CDR3 is TGTGCCAGCAGAGGGGGCCCAACAGATACGCAGTATTTT. This chain links TRBV25-1 with TRBJ2-3, with 7 bases that match TRBD1. Trimming took 6 bases from V and 3 from J; bases not matched to a gene: 3. This CDR3 contains 13 residues. Germline CDR1 MGHDK, CDR2 SYGVNS.

Of note for this clone: One end of the junction varies from germline; a read error may be responsible. The CDR3 here is CASSLGLDSTDTQYF. DNA for the CDR3: TGTGCTAGCAGCTTAGGTCTAGACAGCACAGATACGCAGTATTTT. The chain carries TRBV7-7 and TRBJ2-3; no firm D call. Per germline, CDR1 SSHAT and CDR2 FNYEAQ (reference sequence). CDR3 length: 15 amino acids. Using reference TRBV7-7 and TRBJ2-3 for the parts outside the CDR3, the full variable domain is GAGVSQSPRYKVTKRGQDVTLRCDPISSHATLYWYQQALGQGPEFLTYFNYEAQPDKSGLPSDRFSAERPEGSISTLTIQRTEQRDSAMYRCASSLGLDSTDTQYFGPGTRLTVL.

This chain connects TRBV5-1 to TRBJ1-2; D is perhaps TRBD1 (6 bases). The V end was cut by 3 bases, the J end by 4 bases, with 13 bases between. The CDR3 runs 14 residues. Germline CDR1 and CDR2: SGHRS and YFSETQ. CDR3 protein: CASSSQQGIYGYTF. CDR3 nucleotides: TGCGCCAGCAGCTCCCAACAGGGAATCTATGGCTACACCTTC.

The J gene is TRBJ2-6, the V gene TRBV30; D remains ambiguous. Germline assignment: CDR1 GTSNPN and CDR2 SVGIG (reference sequence). This CDR3 is 15 amino acids long. V was cut by 8 bases and J by 5 bases, with 19 bases left in between. The CDR3 nucleotides are TGTGCCGCCTCATCGCTTGGCCACCGGGCCAACGTCCTGACTTTC. Translating it yields CAASSLGHRANVLTF.

The V call is TRBV18, the J call TRBJ2-7; TRBD1 matches at 7 bases. The CDR3 sequence is 14 residues long. The V segment lost 6 bases and the J segment 6 bases; nucleotides outside the gene matches: 11. Per germline, CDR1 KGHSH and CDR2 LQKENI. The CDR3 loop is CASSPGQSHSEQYF. The DNA of the CDR3 is TGTGCCAGCTCCCCGGGACAGTCCCACTCCGAGCAGTACTTC.

This sequence joins TRBV12-5 and TRBJ2-7; a weak D match, TRBD1 (5 bases). Germline V gene data show CDR1 as LGHNT and CDR2 as FRNRAP. V dropped 2 bases and J dropped 0 bases, with 8 bases sitting between them. The length of the CDR3 is 14 residues. CDR3 in DNA: TGTGCTAGTGGTTTGAGACAGAGCTCCTACGAGCAGTACTTC. Amino acid sequence: CASGLRQSSYEQYF.

The V and J genes are TRBV19 and TRBJ1-2; maybe TRBD1 (5 bases). The CDR3 spans 16 residues. V was clipped by 2 bases and J by 1 base, with 14 bases between them. CDR1 is LNHDA, CDR2 SQIVND, per germline (reference sequence). CDR3: CASSINDRPINYGYTF. The CDR3 DNA reads TGTGCCAGTAGTATAAACGACAGACCGATTAACTATGGCTACACCTTC.

V gene TRBV5-1 combines with J gene TRBJ2-3; the D is unclear. Germline V lookup: CDR1 SGHRS, CDR2 YFSETQ. The CDR3 extends over 15 amino acids. V was clipped by 0 bases and J by 2 bases, with 10 bases between them. The CDR3 nucleotides are TGCGCCAGCAGCTTGGTGGGCACGATCACAGATACGCAGTATTTT. Encoded protein: CASSLVGTITDTQYF.

The CDR3 reads CASRPLRLAGGVFTGELFF. In DNA, the CDR3 is TGCGCCAGCAGGCCATTACGACTAGCGGGTGGGGTTTTTACCGGGGAGCTGTTTTTT. This chain uses TRBV4-1 with TRBJ2-2; TRBD2 matches 10 bases. Trimming at V came to 6 bases and at J to 5 bases, leaving 18 bases not matched to a gene. This CDR3 is built from 19 residues. CDR1 is MGHRA, CDR2 YSYEKL, per germline.

CDR3 protein: CASSYSTAGSYGYTF. The CDR3 DNA reads as TGTGCCAGCAGTTACTCGACTGCAGGGTCCTATGGCTACACCTTC. The chain is built from TRBV6-5 and TRBJ1-2; D perhaps matches TRBD1 (5 bases). V lost 0 bases, J lost 4 bases, and 12 bases lay in between. The length of the CDR3 is 15 residues. The germline gives CDR1 MNHEY, CDR2 SVGAGI.

V usage is TRBV10-1 and J usage is TRBJ2-1, with D possibly TRBD1 on 5 matching bases. This CDR3 has 15 amino acids. Germline CDR1 and CDR2: WNHNN and SYGVQD (reference sequence). V shed 4 bases and J shed 0 bases, with 10 bases lying between them. CDR3 in amino acids: CASSAWGPSYNEQFF. In DNA, the CDR3 is TGCGCCAGCAGTGCGTGGGGCCCCTCCTACAATGAGCAGTTCTTC.

The chain is built from TRBV10-1 and TRBJ2-3; TRBD1 aligns across 7 bases. Germline loops: CDR1 WNHNN, CDR2 SYGVQD (reference sequence). This CDR3 is built from 14 residues. V lost 9 bases, J lost 2 bases, and 8 bases stayed unmatched. The CDR3 region is CASGPGQPTDTQYF. The CDR3 DNA reads TGCGCCAGTGGACCGGGACAGCCCACAGATACGCAGTATTTT.

The CDR3 loop reads CASSETVDQPQHF. CDR3 coding DNA: TGTGCCAGCAGTGAAACAGTAGATCAGCCCCAGCATTTT. V usage is TRBV6-1 and J usage is TRBJ1-5; no definite D call. The V and J ends lost 2 bases and 5 bases respectively, with 7 bases between them. The CDR3 contains 13 residues. Looked up from germline, CDR1 is MNHNS and CDR2 is SASEGT.

This clone showed up just once. The chain employs TRBV6-6 and TRBJ2-2; D uncertain. Germline V gene lookup returns CDR1 MNHNY and CDR2 SVGAGI (reference sequence). The V end was cut by 7 bases, the J end by 7 bases, with 7 bases between. The CDR3 extends over 11 amino acids. CDR3 DNA: TGTGCCAGCAAATACGGCGGGGAGCTGTTTTTT. Translating it yields CASKYGGELFF.

This chain links TRBV6-6 with TRBJ2-3; TRBD1 might be the D (5 bases). The CDR3 is made up of 16 amino acids. CDR1 is MNHNY, CDR2 SVGAGI, per germline (reference sequence). Deletions cut 0 bases from V and 0 bases from J, with 10 bases between. DNA for the CDR3: TGTGCCAGCAGTTACTCGGGTACAGGAAGCACAGATACGCAGTATTTT. Its translation: CASSYSGTGSTDTQYF.

V is TRBV5-1 and J is TRBJ2-1; 8 nucleotides line up with TRBD2. The CDR3 runs 13 residues. V trimming: 0 bases; J trimming: 12 bases; junction bases outside the gene matches: 5. Germline V gene data show CDR1 as SGHRS and CDR2 as YFSETQ. This CDR3 is CASSLDIRGGQFF. In DNA, the CDR3 is TGCGCCAGCAGCTTGGACATACGGGGGGGGCAGTTCTTC. Full variable domain (rest looked up from reference TRBV5-1 and TRBJ2-1): KAGVTQTPRYLIKTRGQQVTLSCSPISGHRSVSWYQQTPGQGLQFLFEYFSETQRNKGNFPGRFSGRQFSNSRSEMNVSTLELGDSALYLCASSLDIRGGQFFGPGTRLTVL.

Comments on this clone: This sample includes further DNA sequences coding for the same CDR3. The chain has TRBV10-3 and TRBJ1-5; 12 bases agree with TRBD1. The CDR3 runs to 22 residues. Trimming removed 2 bases from V and 5 bases from J; junction bases left unmatched: 22. Germline V CDR1 and CDR2: ENHRY, SYGVKD. CDR3 in DNA: TGTGCCATCAGTGAGAGCGGGACAGGGGGCCGAGGACGGTTAGGGGTCTATCAGCCCCAGCATTTT. Protein product: CAISESGTGGRGRLGVYQPQHF.

This clone has only one observation. The rearrangement uses TRBV7-9 and TRBJ1-1; D call uncertain. This CDR3 has 15 amino acids. Per germline, CDR1 SEHNR and CDR2 FQNEAQ (reference sequence). Trimming left V 1 base short and J 6 bases short, with 15 bases between. The CDR3 coding sequence is TGTGCCAGCAGCTTAGTAGAAGGCAGGATCTCTGAAGCTTTCTTT. Protein: CASSLVEGRISEAFF. The entire variable domain, with the rest obtained from reference TRBV7-9 and TRBJ1-1, is as follows: DTGVSQNPRHKITKRGQNVTFRCDPISEHNRLYWYRQTLGQGPEFLTYFQNEAQLEKSRLLSDRFSAERPKGSFSTLEIQRTEQGDSAMYLCASSLVEGRISEAFFGQGTRLTVV.

The chain links TRBV30 to TRBJ1-3; D is possibly TRBD1 (5 bases). V gave up 4 bases and J gave up 11 bases, with 15 bases separating them. The CDR3 consists of 12 residues. Looked up from germline, CDR1 is GTSNPN and CDR2 is SVGIG (reference sequence). This chain's CDR3 is CAWNINRQSIYF. The CDR3 DNA reads as TGTGCCTGGAATATCAATCGACAGTCCATATATTTT.

The V gene is TRBV5-1, the J gene TRBJ2-5, with 10 bases matching TRBD2. The junction had 9 bases not matched to a gene; V was cut back by 6 bases and J by 1 base. The germline V gene has CDR1 SGHRS and CDR2 YFSETQ. The CDR3 loop spans 16 amino acids. CDR3 sequence (DNA): TGCGCCAGCAACAGGAGGGCTAGCGGGGGCCAAGAGACCCAGTACTTC. It codes for CASNRRASGGQETQYF.

The rearrangement links TRBV6-4 to TRBJ2-7, with D unresolved. This CDR3 has 13 amino acids. Germline V gene lookup returns CDR1 MRHNA and CDR2 SNTAGT. Trimming shortened V by 5 bases and J by 6 bases, and 14 bases separated the two germline ends. This CDR3 reads CASSPLRTLEQYF. CDR3 coding DNA: TGTGCCAGCAGTCCCCTGCGTACCCTCGAGCAGTACTTC.

The J gene is TRBJ1-4, the V gene TRBV10-3; 7 bases map to TRBD1. Looked up from germline, CDR1 is ENHRY and CDR2 is SYGVKD. With V trimmed by 0 bases and J by 6 bases, 7 bases remained unmatched. The CDR3 extends over 16 amino acids. The CDR3 sequence is CAISESLRQGDEKLFF. The DNA of the CDR3 is TGTGCCATCAGTGAGTCCCTGAGACAGGGTGATGAAAAACTGTTTTTT.

The genes are TRBV6-5 and TRBJ2-3, with a possible D match to TRBD2 (5 bases). The CDR3 is 14 residues long. V was cut by 6 bases and J by 1 base, with 11 bases left in between. Per germline, CDR1 MNHEY and CDR2 SVGAGI. CDR3 nucleotides: TGTGCCAGCAGGACGGAGAGGGGCACAGATACGCAGTATTTT. Protein product: CASRTERGTDTQYF.

V and J are TRBV23-1 and TRBJ1-6; TRBD1 matches 10 bases. TRBV23-1 is given ORF status, its function remaining uncertain. The CDR3 is 16 residues long. Trimming at V came to 2 bases and at J to 6 bases, leaving 4 bases not matched to a gene. The CDR3 nucleotides read TGCGCCAGCAGTCAAAGACAGGGGGCTAGTAATTCACCCCTCCACTTT. As protein: CASSQRQGASNSPLHF.

The CDR3 protein is CASSTLAGILNEQFF. DNA for the CDR3: TGCGCCAGCAGCACGTTAGCGGGGATACTGAATGAGCAGTTCTTC. The chain employs TRBV5-1 and TRBJ2-1, with TRBD2 matching over 8 bases. CDR3 length: 15 residues. Germline V CDR1 and CDR2: SGHRS, YFSETQ. V shed 4 bases and J 7 bases; nucleotides not matched to a gene: 10.